This T cell receptor (beta chain) was captured by sequencing in a study of molecular identifiers for immune sequencing clone quantification. The J segment lost 3 bases and the V segment lost 6 bases, leaving 6 bases of the junction unmatched. The V gene's germline CDR1 is SGHDN and CDR2 FVKESK. The CDR3 contains 15 residues. This clonotype was counted between two and nine times. Its antigen remains unidentified. Sorted naive CD8 T cells were those defined as CD8+CD4-CCR7+CD45RA+. TCR libraries were built in bulk with a published protocol and specific TCR primers. TCRdb redid the calling of the PCR reads with MiXCR, one entry per CDR3 protein. The sample holds some 320,000 distinct CDR3 sequences; roughly 23% are singletons and the top ten take 0.81%. Study-wide points: Sizes of clones that are highly expanded could be underestimated (if identical TCR molecules share a barcode).

This sequence joins TRBV14 and TRBJ2-3; 10 bases align to TRBD2. The TCR sequence derives from a human donor in good health. Some libraries in this study had Jurkat cell RNA spiked in. The specimen was naive CD8+ T cells from blood, with Jurkat cell RNA spiked in. Documented subset: FACS-sorted CD8+CD4-CCR7+CD45RA+ naive T cells. The CDR3 nucleotides read TGTGCCAGCAGTAATCTAGCGGGAGAAACAGATACGCAGTATTTT. Protein product: CASSNLAGETDTQYF.